These 4 T cell receptor beta chains came from one sample sequenced in a study of breast tumors, draining lymph nodes, adjacent tissues. One entry per CDR3 protein, called by TCRdb with MiXCR from the multiplex PCR reads. The top ten hold over 1.1% of the sample, which has more than 200,000 distinct CDR3 sequences, 32% seen once. The lymph nodes were axillary draining lymph nodes from breast cancer patients. The sequenced sample was axillary lymph node tissue. Every receptor here comes from a female donor with breast cancer. Some clones in this sample may be carry-over from other donors' samples.

This clonotype was counted ten times or more. The V call is TRBV12-3 or TRBV12-4, the J call TRBJ1-5; 7 bases fit TRBD1. Trimming removed 5 bases from V and 7 bases from J; junction bases left unmatched: 8. This CDR3 has 14 residues. The CDR3 loop reads CASSEGGLWQPQHF. In DNA, the CDR3 is TGTGCCAGCAGTGAAGGGGGCTTGTGGCAGCCCCAGCATTTT.

The rearrangement joins TRBV5-6 to TRBJ1-1; no clear D. Germline V gene lookup returns CDR1 SGHDT and CDR2 YYEEEE. V was pared by 1 base and J by 1 base, with 11 bases between. The CDR3 totals 15 residues. This chain's CDR3 is CASSLNRLWNTEAFF. CDR3 bases: TGTGCCAGCAGCTTGAACCGACTGTGGAACACTGAAGCTTTCTTT.

This clonotype was detected ten times or more. This chain links TRBV7-3 with TRBJ2-3; D is perhaps TRBD2 (6 bases). The V gene's germline CDR1 is SGHTA and CDR2 FQGTGA. The CDR3 has 13 amino acids. V was shortened by 3 bases and J by 4 bases, with 8 bases between the two germline ends. CDR3 nucleotides: TGTGCCAGCAGCTTGGGACTTTCAGATACGCAGTATTTT. Translated, it gives CASSLGLSDTQYF.

This clonotype was counted many times. The chain couples TRBV4-2 to TRBJ2-7; 8 positions agree with TRBD2. This CDR3 is 16 amino acids long. Germline V gene lookup returns CDR1 LGHNA and CDR2 YNFKEQ. V shed 0 bases, J shed 2 bases, and the junction held 6 bases outside the gene matches. This CDR3 reads CASSQDFLAGAYEQYF. For the CDR3, the DNA is TGTGCCAGCAGCCAAGATTTCCTAGCGGGCGCCTACGAGCAGTACTTC.